This T cell receptor (beta chain) stems from a study of identical twins. Study-wide findings and caveats: Out-of-frame TCR alpha sharing observed in monozygotic twins exceeded model estimates.

One entry per CDR3 protein results from TCRdb running MiXCR on the 5' RACE reads. This repertoire shows 640,000 or so distinct CDR3 sequences, approximately 6% found once; its top ten account for 1.5% to 2%. With regard to this clonotype: What it binds is unknown.

This sequence originates from a man aged 18 to 29 in good health. Material for sequencing was naive T cells sorted from blood.

The CDR3 bases are TGTGCCAGCAGCGCTCTACCCTTGGACAGAGTGAACACTGAAGCTTTCTTT. This gives the protein CASSALPLDRVNTEAFF. The V and J genes are TRBV2 and TRBJ1-1, with D possibly TRBD1 on 6 matching bases. Looked up from germline, CDR1 is SNHLY and CDR2 is FYNNEI. V was shortened by 6 bases and J by 0 bases, with 20 bases between the two germline ends. CDR3 length: 17 amino acids.